This T cell receptor beta chain was profiled in a study of CD8 T cells in Susac syndrome. Study results and limitations: The TCR sequencing and HLA analysis in the study involved a relatively small number of individuals, as the study acknowledged.

The CDR3 contains 13 residues. Looked up from germline, CDR1 is SGHDN and CDR2 is FVKESK. Trimming left V 3 bases short and J 6 bases short, with 9 bases between. After extraction with the RNeasy kit, 0.5 to 1 ug of the RNA was reverse transcribed using random hexamers. The method of amplification for TCR beta CDR3 was immunoSEQ multiplex PCR, covering 54 Vbeta and 13 Jbeta. TCRdb re-called the immunoSEQ multiplex PCR reads through MiXCR, storing one row per CDR3 protein. Of 130,000 to 150,000 distinct CDR3 sequences in the sample, over 85% were seen once. Blood CD8+ and CD4+ T cells underwent high-throughput TCR beta sequencing. Regarding this clonotype: Its antigen remains unknown.

This rearrangement joins TRBV14 to TRBJ2-1; D assignment may be TRBD1 or TRBD2 (5 bases each). Sequences were obtained from CD8+ T cells from PBMCs. The receptor's source is a human donor in good health. As DNA, the CDR3 is TGTGCCAGCAGCCACACCGGGACCAATGAGCAGTTCTTC. Its translation is CASSHTGTNEQFF.